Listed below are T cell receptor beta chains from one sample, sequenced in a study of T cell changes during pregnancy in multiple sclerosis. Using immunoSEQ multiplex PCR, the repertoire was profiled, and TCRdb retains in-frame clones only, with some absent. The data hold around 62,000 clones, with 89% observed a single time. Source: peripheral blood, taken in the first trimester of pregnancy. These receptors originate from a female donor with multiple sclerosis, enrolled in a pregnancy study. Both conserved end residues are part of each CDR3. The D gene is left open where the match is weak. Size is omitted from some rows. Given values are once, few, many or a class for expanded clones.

CDR3aa: CASSPLIPGQSYNEQFF
CDR3nt: TGTGCCAGCTCACCACTAATACCGGGACAGAGCTACAATGAGCAGTTCTTC
d_gene: TRBD1
v_gene: TRBV18
abundance: once
j_gene: TRBJ2-1

CDR3aa: CASSPLAGSYNEQFF
CDR3nt: TGTGCCAGCTCACCTCTAGCGGGCTCGTACAATGAGCAGTTCTTC
d_gene: TRBD2
v_gene: TRBV18
abundance: -
j_gene: TRBJ2-1

CDR3aa: CASSPLGSGSGDEQFF
CDR3nt: TGTGCCAGCAGCCCGCTGGGTAGCGGGAGTGGGGATGAGCAGTTCTTC
d_gene: TRBD2
v_gene: TRBV7-6
abundance: -
j_gene: TRBJ2-1

CDR3aa: CASSVGGAFSGNTIYF
CDR3nt: TGTGCCAGCAGCGTAGGAGGAGCTTTCTCTGGAAACACCATATATTTT
d_gene: -
v_gene: TRBV9
abundance: -
j_gene: TRBJ1-3

CDR3aa: CATSTKTGNYGYTF
CDR3nt: TGTGCCACCAGCACGAAGACAGGGAACTATGGCTACACCTTC
d_gene: TRBD1
v_gene: TRBV15
abundance: -
j_gene: TRBJ1-2

CDR3aa: CASSLGRDRENF
CDR3nt: TGCGCCAGCAGCTTGGGGCGGGACAGGGAGAATTTT
d_gene: TRBD1
v_gene: TRBV5-1
abundance: -
j_gene: TRBJ2-3

CDR3aa: CASTQGPVDTF
CDR3nt: TGTGCCAGCACCCAGGGCCCCGTTGACACCTTC
d_gene: -
v_gene: TRBV2
abundance: -
j_gene: TRBJ1-2

CDR3aa: CASSWRGATDTQYF
CDR3nt: TGTGCCAGCAGCTGGCGGGGGGCCACAGATACGCAGTATTTT
d_gene: TRBD2
v_gene: TRBV7-9
abundance: -
j_gene: TRBJ2-3

CDR3aa: CASSPGTGPLRETQYF
CDR3nt: TGTGCCAGCAGTCCCGGAACAGGGCCACTCCGGGAGACCCAGTACTTC
d_gene: -
v_gene: TRBV27
abundance: -
j_gene: TRBJ2-5

CDR3aa: CASSLGTANSPLHF
CDR3nt: TGTGCCAGCAGCTTGGGGACAGCCAATTCACCCCTCCACTTT
d_gene: TRBD1
v_gene: TRBV7-3
abundance: -
j_gene: TRBJ1-6

CDR3aa: CASSESSTGRNEQFF
CDR3nt: TGCGCCAGCAGTGAGTCCTCGACAGGGCGGAATGAGCAGTTCTTC
d_gene: TRBD1
v_gene: TRBV10-1
abundance: -
j_gene: TRBJ2-1

CDR3aa: CASSFRDRGINEQFF
CDR3nt: TGTGCCAGCAGCTTCCGGGACAGGGGGATCAATGAGCAGTTCTTC
d_gene: TRBD1
v_gene: TRBV7-9
abundance: -
j_gene: TRBJ2-1

CDR3aa: CASIRGGPGNTIYF
CDR3nt: TGTGCCAGCATAAGGGGAGGACCTGGAAACACCATATATTTT
d_gene: -
v_gene: TRBV6-5
abundance: -
j_gene: TRBJ1-3

CDR3aa: CASSPQGNYGYTF
CDR3nt: TGTGCCAGCAGCCCACAGGGGAACTATGGCTACACCTTC
d_gene: TRBD1
v_gene: TRBV7-2
abundance: -
j_gene: TRBJ1-2

CDR3aa: CASGTFDTDTQYF
CDR3nt: TGTGCCAGCGGGACTTTTGACACAGATACGCAGTATTTT
d_gene: -
v_gene: TRBV2
abundance: -
j_gene: TRBJ2-3

CDR3aa: CASSDPHYEQYF
CDR3nt: TGTGCCAGCAGTGACCCCCACTACGAGCAGTACTTC
d_gene: -
v_gene: TRBV2
abundance: -
j_gene: TRBJ2-7

CDR3aa: CAWSVHLDRVGGYTF
CDR3nt: TGTGCCTGGAGTGTCCACCTGGACAGGGTGGGGGGCTACACCTTC
d_gene: TRBD1
v_gene: TRBV30
abundance: -
j_gene: TRBJ1-2

CDR3aa: CASSGPGSVEAFF
CDR3nt: TGTGCCAGCAGTGGGCCGGGGTCTGTTGAAGCTTTCTTT
d_gene: -
v_gene: TRBV2
abundance: -
j_gene: TRBJ1-1

CDR3aa: CASSYPGADTQYF
CDR3nt: TGTGCCAGCAGTTACCCAGGGGCAGATACGCAGTATTTT
d_gene: -
v_gene: TRBV6-5
abundance: -
j_gene: TRBJ2-3

CDR3aa: CASKESSGNTIYF
CDR3nt: TGTGCCAGCAAGGAGAGCTCTGGAAACACCATATATTTT
d_gene: -
v_gene: TRBV2
abundance: -
j_gene: TRBJ1-3

CDR3aa: CASRHSGTSRSYEQYF
CDR3nt: TGTGCCAGCCGTCATTCGGGGACTTCCCGCTCCTACGAGCAGTACTTC
d_gene: -
v_gene: TRBV5-8
abundance: -
j_gene: TRBJ2-7

CDR3aa: CASSPGLSSYGYTF
CDR3nt: TGTGCCAGCAGCCCGGGACTGTCTTCGTATGGCTACACCTTC
d_gene: -
v_gene: TRBV7-8
abundance: -
j_gene: TRBJ1-2

CDR3aa: CASGEGYGYTF
CDR3nt: TGTGCCAGTGGGGAGGGCTATGGCTACACCTTC
d_gene: -
v_gene: TRBV6-4
abundance: -
j_gene: TRBJ1-2

CDR3aa: CASSLDRDWITEAFF
CDR3nt: TGCGCCAGCAGCTTGGACAGAGATTGGATAACTGAAGCTTTCTTT
d_gene: -
v_gene: TRBV5-1
abundance: -
j_gene: TRBJ1-1

CDR3aa: CASSVRGTGIYNEQFF
CDR3nt: TGTGCCAGCAGTGTTAGGGGGACAGGTATTTACAATGAGCAGTTCTTC
d_gene: TRBD1
v_gene: TRBV2
abundance: -
j_gene: TRBJ2-1

CDR3aa: CSVEITVNTEAFF
CDR3nt: TGCAGCGTTGAGATAACAGTGAACACTGAAGCTTTCTTT
d_gene: -
v_gene: TRBV29-1
abundance: -
j_gene: TRBJ1-1

CDR3aa: CASSPLAGGSSYEQYF
CDR3nt: TGTGCCAGCTCACCCCTAGCGGGAGGGAGCTCCTACGAGCAGTACTTC
d_gene: TRBD2
v_gene: TRBV18
abundance: -
j_gene: TRBJ2-7

CDR3aa: CASSSGLHQTEQFF
CDR3nt: TGTGCCAGCAGTTCGGGACTTCACCAAACGGAGCAGTTCTTC
d_gene: -
v_gene: TRBV6-4
abundance: -
j_gene: TRBJ2-1

CDR3aa: CASSHPRRGSNYGYTF
CDR3nt: TGTGCCAGCAGCCACCCGAGGCGGGGTTCTAACTATGGCTACACCTTC
d_gene: -
v_gene: TRBV21-1
abundance: -
j_gene: TRBJ1-2

CDR3aa: CASSPRQDYGYTF
CDR3nt: TGTGCCAGCTCACCAAGGCAGGACTATGGCTACACCTTC
d_gene: -
v_gene: TRBV18
abundance: -
j_gene: TRBJ1-2

CDR3aa: CASSPPNSRETQYF
CDR3nt: TGTGCCAGCTCACCACCGAATAGCCGCGAGACCCAGTACTTC
d_gene: -
v_gene: TRBV18
abundance: -
j_gene: TRBJ2-5

CDR3aa: CAISESGQGYTEAFF
CDR3nt: TGTGCCATCAGTGAGTCGGGACAGGGGTACACTGAAGCTTTCTTT
d_gene: TRBD1
v_gene: TRBV10-3
abundance: -
j_gene: TRBJ1-1

CDR3aa: CASSQDNAEGSGNTIYF
CDR3nt: TGCGCCAGCAGCCAAGACAATGCCGAGGGCTCTGGAAACACCATATATTTT
d_gene: -
v_gene: TRBV4-3
abundance: -
j_gene: TRBJ1-3

CDR3aa: CASMGQMNTEAFF
CDR3nt: TGTGCCAGCATGGGACAGATGAACACTGAAGCTTTCTTT
d_gene: TRBD1
v_gene: TRBV2
abundance: -
j_gene: TRBJ1-1

CDR3aa: CASSRRDRSWGGTEAFF
CDR3nt: TGCGCCAGCAGCCGCCGGGACAGGTCCTGGGGAGGCACTGAAGCTTTCTTT
d_gene: TRBD1
v_gene: TRBV5-1
abundance: once
j_gene: TRBJ1-1